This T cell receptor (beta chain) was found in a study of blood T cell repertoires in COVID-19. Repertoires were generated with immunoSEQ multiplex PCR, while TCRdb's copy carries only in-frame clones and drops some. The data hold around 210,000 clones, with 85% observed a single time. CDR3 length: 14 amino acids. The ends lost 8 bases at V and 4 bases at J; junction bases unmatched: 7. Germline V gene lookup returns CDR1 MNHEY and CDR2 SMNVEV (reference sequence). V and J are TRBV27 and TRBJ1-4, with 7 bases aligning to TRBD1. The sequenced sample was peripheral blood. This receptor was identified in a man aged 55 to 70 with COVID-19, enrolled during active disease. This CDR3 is CASRPGQHNEKLFF. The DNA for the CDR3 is TGTGCCAGCCGCCCGGGACAGCATAATGAAAAACTGTTTTTT.